Detailed here is one T cell receptor (beta chain). The sample is drawn from a study of OX40 agonist ivuxolimab in advanced cancers. At the level of the study: Patients received intravenous ivuxolimab every 2 weeks at 0.01 to 10 mg/kg. A mean age of roughly 66 years, range about 20 to 79, was recorded, and roughly 83% were male.

Between the trimmed V and J ends, which lost 1 base and 5 bases, there was a span of 6 bases. The CDR3 extends over 12 amino acids. Germline values: CDR1 SQVTM, CDR2 ANQGSEA. The protocol was immunoSEQ multiplex PCR, while the TCRdb copy is restricted to in-frame clones and leaves out a portion. The sample holds 67,000 or so clones, about 85% seen once. The V gene is TRBV29-1, the J gene TRBJ2-4; D unresolved. This sequence was found in an adult with an advanced solid tumor such as melanoma, head and neck, liver or kidney cancer. The sample consisted of CD4+ or CD8+ T cells sorted from blood, taken in a trial of the OX40 agonist ivuxolimab. CDR3 protein: CSVEGVENIQYF. The CDR3 region has the DNA TGCAGCGTTGAAGGGGTGGAAAACATTCAGTACTTC.